This is a list of T cell receptor beta chains from one sample in a study of T cell repertoires in cytomegalovirus infection. TCRdb called the reads again in MiXCR, with one record for every CDR3 protein. The repertoire holds about 330,000 distinct CDR3 sequences, more than 8% seen once, with approximately 4.5% in the top ten. The sample comprised PBMCs. These receptor sequences come from a human donor in good health (CMV status not recorded). Some clones in this sample may be carry-over from other donors' samples. CDR3s include the opening cysteine and the closing phenylalanine or tryptophan. The D gene is left open where the match is weak. Not every row has a clone size; where given, it reads once, few, many or a size class.

length	J	D	size	V	CDR3	DNA
16	TRBJ2-3	NA	many	TRBV7-2	CASSYQSGQVTDTQYF	TGTGCCAGCAGCTACCAGTCAGGGCAGGTCACAGATACGCAGTATTTT
17	TRBJ2-1	TRBD2	many	TRBV7-6	CASSLEWERELDNEQFF	TGTGCCAGCAGCTTAGAGTGGGAGCGGGAGCTGGACAATGAGCAGTTCTTC
15	TRBJ2-6	TRBD1	few	TRBV19	CASRDRAAGANVLTF	TGTGCCAGTAGAGACAGGGCAGCTGGGGCCAACGTCCTGACTTTC
15	TRBJ2-7	TRBD1	few	TRBV7-6	CASSGGQDTAYEQYF	TGTGCCAGCAGCGGGGGACAGGACACAGCCTACGAGCAGTACTTC
17	TRBJ2-1	NA	NA	TRBV4-3	CASSPAGDSASYNEQFF	TGCGCCAGCAGCCCGGCAGGGGATAGCGCCTCCTACAATGAGCAGTTCTTC
12	TRBJ1-1	NA	NA	TRBV30	CAWSGGGAEAFF	TGTGCCTGGAGCGGGGGTGGAGCTGAAGCTTTCTTT
15	TRBJ2-3	NA	many	TRBV5-5	CASTGTFHSTDTQYF	TGTGCCAGCACCGGGACTTTCCATAGCACAGATACGCAGTATTTT
14	TRBJ1-1	TRBD1	many	TRBV7-8	CASSLEIGTAEAFF	TGTGCCAGCAGCTTGGAAATCGGGACAGCCGAAGCTTTCTTT
17	TRBJ2-1	TRBD1	NA	TRBV6-2/TRBV6-3	CASSYSGTGGPYNEQFF	TGTGCCAGCAGTTACTCGGGGACAGGGGGGCCCTACAATGAGCAGTTCTTC
12	TRBJ2-7	NA	few	TRBV11-2	CASSRSVYEQYF	TGTGCCAGCAGCCGGAGCGTCTACGAGCAGTACTTC
13	TRBJ1-2	NA	many	TRBV7-2	CASSEGRNYGYTF	TGTGCCAGCAGCGAGGGACGGAACTATGGCTACACCTTC
17	TRBJ2-1	TRBD1	many	TRBV28	CASSLSPQGSSYNEQFF	TGTGCCAGCAGTTTATCCCCACAGGGGTCCTCCTACAATGAGCAGTTCTTC
13	TRBJ2-7	NA	many	TRBV7-2	CASSLSRASEQYF	TGTGCCAGCAGCTTATCTCGGGCAAGCGAGCAGTACTTC
16	TRBJ2-3	NA	NA	TRBV6-1	CASSLRQGLPTDTQYF	TGTGCCAGCAGTCTCCGACAGGGACTCCCCACAGATACGCAGTATTTT
15	TRBJ1-5	NA	few	TRBV19	CASSTTRYSNQPQHF	TGTGCCAGTAGTACCACACGTTATAGCAATCAGCCCCAGCATTTT
13	TRBJ2-3	NA	many	TRBV7-2	CASSGQTTDTQYF	TGTGCCAGCAGCGGGCAGACCACAGATACGCAGTATTTT